This TCR beta chain was identified during a study of blood T cell repertoires in COVID-19. The table lists this clone with a count of one. The method was immunoSEQ multiplex PCR; TCRdb's version includes in-frame clones alone and lacks a portion of them. In the table there are roughly 250,000 clones, 70% to 90% of which are singletons. There are 13 residues in the CDR3. Trimming pared 5 bases from V and 4 bases from J, leaving 11 bases between. The V and J genes are TRBV12-3 or TRBV12-4 and TRBJ2-5; the D gene is possibly TRBD2 (7 bases). The clonotype originates from a woman in her sixties or seventies with active or convalescent COVID-19. The material sequenced was peripheral blood. This chain's CDR3 is CASSTGRGETQYF. The CDR3 DNA reads TGTGCCAGCAGTACAGGGAGGGGAGAGACCCAGTACTTC.